One sample yielded the 17 T cell receptor beta chains listed below, sequenced in a study of OX40 agonist ivuxolimab in advanced cancers. Measured with immunoSEQ multiplex PCR; TCRdb has only the in-frame clones, and not every one. The sample holds about 37,000 clones, approximately 82% seen once. This specimen was CD4+ or CD8+ T cells sorted from blood, taken in a trial of the OX40 agonist ivuxolimab. The origin of the receptors is an adult with an advanced solid tumor such as melanoma, head and neck, liver or kidney cancer.

The V and J genes are TRBV19 and TRBJ1-4; 10 positions agree with TRBD1. V was clipped by 3 bases and J by 3 bases; unmatched bases: 7. Germline CDR1 and CDR2: LNHDA and SQIVND (reference sequence). CDR3 length: 17 residues. The CDR3 DNA reads as TGTGCCAGTAGTATCTCCGGGACAGGGGCCGCTAATGAAAAACTGTTTTTT. It yields the protein CASSISGTGAANEKLFF.

The chain recombines TRBV7-2 with TRBJ2-1; TRBD2 aligns across 7 bases. V lost 5 bases and J lost 15; bases outside the gene matches: 16. Germline assignment: CDR1 SGHTA and CDR2 FQGNSA. This CDR3 is 14 amino acids long. This chain's CDR3 is CASSDGGTKGSWFF. DNA of the CDR3: TGTGCCAGCAGCGACGGGGGGACTAAAGGGTCCTGGTTCTTC.

The count of this clone is one. The chain links TRBV6-5 to TRBJ2-2; D not resolved. This CDR3 is 15 amino acids long. Per the germline V gene, CDR1 is MNHEY and CDR2 is SVGAGI. Trimming took off 3 bases at V and 6 bases at J, with 14 bases between the two ends. In DNA form, the CDR3 reads TGTGCCAGCAGTTATTCAACCAGTTACGCCGGGGAGCTGTTTTTT. It codes for CASSYSTSYAGELFF.

This clone was observed a handful of times. This chain connects TRBV29-1 to TRBJ1-1, with a possible D match to TRBD1 (6 bases). V gave up 8 bases and J gave up 1 base, with 17 bases separating them. The CDR3 has 14 residues. Germline V gives CDR1 SQVTM, CDR2 ANQGSEA. The CDR3 bases are TGCAGCCCTTGGACAGCCCGAGAGAACACTGAAGCTTTCTTT. As protein: CSPWTARENTEAFF. Using reference TRBV29-1 and TRBJ1-1 for the parts outside the CDR3, the full variable domain is SAVISQKPSRDICQRGTSLTIQCQVDSQVTMMFWYRQQPGQSLTLIATANQGSEATYESGFVIDKFPISRPNLTFSTLTVSNMSPEDSSIYLCSPWTARENTEAFFGQGTRLTVV.

The gene calls are TRBV2 and TRBJ2-3; possibly TRBD2 for D (6 bases). Germline V gene sequence: CDR1 SNHLY, CDR2 FYNNEI. V lost 4 bases to trimming and J lost 6 bases, with 17 bases between them. The CDR3 totals 15 residues. CDR3 sequence: CASSVEGGNGDTQYF. The CDR3 DNA is TGTGCCAGCAGTGTGGAGGGCGGGAACGGGGATACGCAGTATTTT. Using reference TRBV2 and TRBJ2-3 for the parts outside the CDR3, the full variable domain is EPEVTQTPSHQVTQMGQEVILRCVPISNHLYFYWYRQILGQKVEFLVSFYNNEISEKSEIFDDQFSVERPDGSNFTLKIRSTKLEDSAMYFCASSVEGGNGDTQYFGPGTRLTVL.

This chain joins TRBV7-8 and TRBJ2-7, with D perhaps TRBD2 (5 bases). Trimming removed 4 bases at V and 12 bases at J, with 22 bases between. CDR3 length: 14 amino acids. Germline CDR1 reads SGHVS; CDR2 reads FQNEAQ. The CDR3 is CASSSDGMGRWRYF. Here the CDR3 DNA reads TGTGCCAGCAGCTCAGACGGGATGGGCCGTTGGAGGTACTTC.

The count of this clone is one. One end of the junction varies from germline; a read error may be responsible. The chain carries TRBV5-4 and TRBJ1-1; TRBD1 might be the D (5 bases). The CDR3 runs to 14 residues. Per the germline V gene, CDR1 is SGHNT and CDR2 is YYREEE (reference sequence). CDR3 in amino acids: CACSLGRANTEAFF. The CDR3 DNA follows: TGTGCCTGCAGCTTAGGCAGGGCCAACACTGAAGCTTTCTTT.

The V call is TRBV6-5, the J call TRBJ2-1; TRBD2 matches at 7 bases. CDR3 length: 13 amino acids. V lost 6 bases and J lost 7; bases outside the gene matches: 6. Germline V gene sequence: CDR1 MNHEY, CDR2 SVGAGI. The CDR3 bases are TGTGCCAGCAGCTCGTGGCGGGGGAATGAGCAGTTCTTC. It translates to CASSSWRGNEQFF.

The chain recombines TRBV9 with TRBJ2-2; 7 bases line up with TRBD1. J lost 4 bases, V lost 4 bases, and 13 bases had no gene match. Germline CDR1 is SGDLS and CDR2 is YYNGEE. This CDR3 spans 17 amino acids. CDR3 sequence (DNA): TGTGCCAGCAGCTACCGGGACAGACCAGGAGGCACCGGGGAGCTGTTTTTT. Translated, it gives CASSYRDRPGGTGELFF.

In its sample, this clone was seen once. J is TRBJ2-1 and V is TRBV7-9, with 7 bases lining up with TRBD2. V dropped 5 bases and J dropped 8; count of bases not matched to a gene: 3. The CDR3 is made up of 12 amino acids. Germline V lookup: CDR1 SEHNR, CDR2 FQNEAQ (reference sequence). In DNA, the CDR3 is TGTGCCAGCAGCCAAGGGAGGGATGAGCAGTTCTTC. Protein product: CASSQGRDEQFF.

V usage is TRBV28 and J usage is TRBJ1-2, with D perhaps matching TRBD1 (5 bases). This CDR3 comprises 19 residues. The germline gives CDR1 MDHEN, CDR2 SYDVKM. The V and J ends lost 4 bases and 7 bases respectively, with 31 bases between them. CDR3 DNA: TGTGCCAGCAGTTCCGACAGACCTTCCCTAACCCGCACTATTGGTGGCTACACCTTC. It encodes CASSSDRPSLTRTIGGYTF.

In its sample, this clone was seen a few times. This chain uses TRBV7-8 with TRBJ1-2, with D perhaps matching TRBD1 (5 bases). The CDR3 spans 14 residues. Germline V gives CDR1 SGHVS, CDR2 FQNEAQ. Trimming took 5 bases from V and 7 from J, leaving 17 bases between them. The CDR3 DNA reads as TGTGCCAGCAGCCTAAGTCAGGGTCTTCTTGGCTACACCTTC. Its translation: CASSLSQGLLGYTF. Full variable domain (rest looked up from reference TRBV7-8 and TRBJ1-2): GAGVSQSPRYKVAKRGQDVALRCDPISGHVSLFWYQQALGQGPEFLTYFQNEAQLDKSGLPSDRFFAERPEGSVSTLKIQRTQQEDSAVYLCASSLSQGLLGYTFGSGTRLTVV.

The V and J genes are TRBV30 and TRBJ2-1, with TRBD1 identical over 8 bases. Trimming took 0 bases from V and 4 from J; bases not matched to a gene: 14. The CDR3 runs to 18 residues. Germline values: CDR1 GTSNPN, CDR2 SVGIG (reference sequence). The CDR3 DNA reads TGTGCCTGGAGTGTAGGTGTGGGGGCAGGGGGCTTATACAATGAGCAGTTCTTC. Protein product: CAWSVGVGAGGLYNEQFF. Filled out from reference TRBV30 and TRBJ2-1, the complete variable domain reads SQTIHQWPATLVQPVGSPLSLECTVEGTSNPNLYWYRQAAGRGLQLLFYSVGIGQISSEVPQNLSASRPQDRQFILSSKKLLLSDSGFYLCAWSVGVGAGGLYNEQFFGPGTRLTVL.

This chain links TRBV5-4 with TRBJ2-7, with 12 bases fitting TRBD1. With V trimmed by 4 bases and J by 4 bases, 3 bases remained unmatched. The V gene's germline CDR1 is SGHNT and CDR2 YYREEE (reference sequence). This CDR3 is built from 14 residues. The CDR3 DNA sequence: TGTGCCAGCAGCCCGGGACAGGGGGCGTACGAGCAGTACTTC. This encodes CASSPGQGAYEQYF.

This chain links TRBV19 with TRBJ1-2, with D perhaps TRBD1 (5 bases). V lost 3 bases, J lost 4 bases, and 15 bases lay in between. The CDR3 loop spans 15 amino acids. Germline V gene sequence: CDR1 LNHDA, CDR2 SQIVND (reference sequence). In nucleotides, the CDR3 is TGTGCCAGTAGTATCTCGGAGGGGTTACCCTATGGCTACACCTTC. Protein product: CASSISEGLPYGYTF.

This clone appeared once. Mismatch with germline at one junction end may stem from a read error. Other DNA sequences in the same sample also yield this CDR3. J is TRBJ1-2 and V is TRBV19; 7 bases agree with TRBD1. The CDR3 has 11 residues. Germline V gene sequence: CDR1 LNHDA, CDR2 SQIVND (reference sequence). The CDR3 DNA is TGTGCCAGTAGTATCCGGGACAGCTACACTTTC. Translating gives CASSIRDSYTF.

Notes on this clone: Within the sample, other DNA sequences also encode this same CDR3. The CDR3 is CASSLTGGANYGYTF. As DNA, the CDR3 is TGCGCCAGCAGCTTGACAGGGGGTGCTAACTATGGCTACACCTTC. The V and J genes are TRBV5-1 and TRBJ1-2; 8 bases fit TRBD1. The germline CDR1 and CDR2 sequences are SGHRS and YFSETQ. V trimming: 1 base; J trimming: 0 bases; junction bases outside the gene matches: 2. The CDR3 consists of 15 residues. Combining the CDR3 with reference TRBV5-1 and TRBJ1-2 gives the whole variable domain KAGVTQTPRYLIKTRGQQVTLSCSPISGHRSVSWYQQTPGQGLQFLFEYFSETQRNKGNFPGRFSGRQFSNSRSEMNVSTLELGDSALYLCASSLTGGANYGYTFGSGTRLTVV.